The clone carrying this T cell receptor (beta chain) was counted at least ten times. Its antigen is still unknown. Genomic DNA, serving as template, underwent TCR beta VDJ and CDR3 profiling. TCRdb called the reads again in MiXCR, with one record for every CDR3 protein. This table has some 170,000 distinct CDR3 sequences, around half appearing once. The germline V gene encodes CDR1 SGHAT and CDR2 FQNNGV. The CDR3 totals 17 residues. The V segment lost 5 bases and the J segment 3 bases; nucleotides outside the gene matches: 10. This entry is derived from a study of CD8+CD57+ T cells in acquired aplastic anemia. For the study at large: Yields of DNA that came from sorted CD4+ and CD8+ cells averaged roughly 3.3 ug.

Study-wide results and caveats: The study identified more than 25 CD8+ CDR3 sequences shared by patients and controls.

Only patients with CD8+CD57+ cell expansion on flow cytometry were chosen for sequencing. Prior therapy had not been administered to any patient at the time of blood sampling. The receptor was derived from a human donor with aplastic anemia. The chain links TRBV11-2 to TRBJ2-3, with 11 positions matching TRBD2. The material sequenced was sorted CD4+, CD8+, or CD8+CD57+ T cells (not recorded which) from PBMCs. In DNA form, the CDR3 reads TGTGCCAGCAGCCATATTAGCGGGGGGGTTGTGACAGATACGCAGTATTTT. This translates into CASSHISGGVVTDTQYF.